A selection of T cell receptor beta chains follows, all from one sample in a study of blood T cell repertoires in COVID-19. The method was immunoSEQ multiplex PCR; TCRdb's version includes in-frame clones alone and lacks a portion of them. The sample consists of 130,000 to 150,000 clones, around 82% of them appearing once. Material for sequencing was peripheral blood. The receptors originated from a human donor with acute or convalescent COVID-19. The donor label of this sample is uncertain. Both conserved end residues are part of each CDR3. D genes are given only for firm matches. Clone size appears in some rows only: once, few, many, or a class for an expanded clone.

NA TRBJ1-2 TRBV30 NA CAWSRGGMGGYTF TGTGCCTGGAGTCGGGGGGGAATGGGCGGCTACACCTTC
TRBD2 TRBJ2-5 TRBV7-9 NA CASSNQRGSRRETQYF TGTGCCAGCAGCAACCAGCGGGGCTCAAGAAGGGAGACCCAGTACTTC
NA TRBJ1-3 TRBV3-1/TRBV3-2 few CASRAASSGNTIYF TGTGCCAGCAGGGCGGCGAGCTCTGGAAACACCATATATTTT
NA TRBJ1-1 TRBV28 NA CASSWGQAEAFF TGTGCCAGCAGTTGGGGACAAGCTGAAGCTTTCTTT
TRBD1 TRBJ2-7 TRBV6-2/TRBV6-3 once CASSRSDRGNYEQYF TGTGCCAGCAGTAGATCGGACAGGGGAAACTACGAGCAGTACTTC
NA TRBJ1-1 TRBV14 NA CASSQANRGNTEAFF TGTGCCAGCAGCCAAGCAAATCGGGGGAACACTGAAGCTTTCTTT
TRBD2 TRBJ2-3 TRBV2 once CASSEALTSGGTDTQYF TGTGCCAGCAGTGAAGCTCTGACTAGCGGGGGCACAGATACGCAGTATTTT
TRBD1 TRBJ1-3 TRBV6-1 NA CASSELTGYGHTIYF TGTGCCAGCAGTGAACTGACAGGGTATGGACACACCATATATTTT
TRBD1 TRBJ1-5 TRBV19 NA CASSPRQGSGQPQHF TGTGCCAGTAGCCCTCGACAGGGATCTGGACAGCCCCAGCATTTT
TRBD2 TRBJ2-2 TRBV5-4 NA CASSLAGVRTGELFF TGTGCCAGCAGCCTAGCGGGGGTGAGGACCGGGGAGCTGTTTTTT
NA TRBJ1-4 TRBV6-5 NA CAGAPTGRRNEKLFF TGTGCCGGCGCGCCAACCGGACGGAGGAATGAAAAACTGTTTTTT
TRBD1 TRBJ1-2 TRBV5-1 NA CASSLEPTGTGENGYTF TGCGCCAGCAGCTTGGAACCAACCGGGACAGGGGAAAATGGCTACACCTTC
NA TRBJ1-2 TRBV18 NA CASSPLQGDGYTF TGTGCCAGCTCACCACTCCAAGGGGATGGCTACACCTTC
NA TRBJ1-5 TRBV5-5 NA CASSWRADGNQPQHF TGTGCCAGCAGCTGGCGGGCGGACGGGAATCAGCCCCAGCATTTT
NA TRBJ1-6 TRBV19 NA CASSIGGGYNSPLHF TGTGCCAGTAGTATAGGTGGCGGGTATAATTCACCCCTCCACTTT
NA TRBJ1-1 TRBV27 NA CASRGRGEAFF TGTGCCAGCAGAGGGAGGGGAGAGGCTTTCTTT
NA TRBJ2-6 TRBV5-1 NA CASSLAGTSTSGANVLTF TGCGCCAGCAGCTTGGCCGGGACAAGTACCTCTGGGGCCAACGTCCTGACTTTC
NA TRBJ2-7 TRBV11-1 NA CASSFDSQSSYEQYF TGTGCCAGCAGCTTTGACAGCCAGAGCTCCTACGAGCAGTACTTC
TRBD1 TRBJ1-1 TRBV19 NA CASSKGTNRGLGTEAFF TGTGCCAGTAGTAAGGGGACTAACAGGGGGCTGGGGACTGAAGCTTTCTTT
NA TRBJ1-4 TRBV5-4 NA CASSLREGQSEKLFF TGTGCCAGCAGCCTCCGGGAGGGGCAGAGTGAAAAACTGTTTTTT
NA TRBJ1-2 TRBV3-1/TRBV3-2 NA CASSQERAGYTF TGTGCCAGCAGCCAAGAAAGAGCCGGCTACACCTTC
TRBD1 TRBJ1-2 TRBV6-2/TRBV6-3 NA CASSSGQGVRDGYTF TGTGCCAGCAGTTCCGGACAGGGGGTAAGAGATGGCTACACCTTC
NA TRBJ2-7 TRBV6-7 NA CASSYSRLVPYEQYF TGTGCCAGCAGTTACTCGAGACTAGTTCCCTACGAGCAGTACTTC
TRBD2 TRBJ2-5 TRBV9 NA CASSPLSSGGYETQYF TGTGCCAGCAGCCCCCTATCTAGCGGGGGTTATGAGACCCAGTACTTC
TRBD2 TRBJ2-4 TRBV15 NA CATSRLGGLAKNIQYF TGTGCCACCAGCAGGTTGGGAGGGTTAGCCAAAAACATTCAGTACTTC
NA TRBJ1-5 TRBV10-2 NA CASSVGPASNQPQHF TGCGCCAGCAGTGTGGGCCCCGCCAGCAATCAGCCCCAGCATTTT
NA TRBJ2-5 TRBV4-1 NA CASSHGGLLQETQYF TGCGCCAGCAGCCATGGCGGACTACTTCAAGAGACCCAGTACTTC
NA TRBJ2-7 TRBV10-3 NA CAISTYEQYF TGTGCCATCAGTACTTACGAGCAGTACTTC
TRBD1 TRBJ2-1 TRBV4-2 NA CASSQETGGEQFF TGTGCCAGCAGCCAGGAAACAGGGGGTGAGCAGTTCTTC
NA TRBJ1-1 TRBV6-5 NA CASSYDSLNTEAFF TGTGCCAGCAGTTACGACAGCTTGAACACTGAAGCTTTCTTT
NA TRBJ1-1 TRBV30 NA CALDTGNTEAFF TGTGCCTTAGACACTGGGAACACTGAAGCTTTCTTT
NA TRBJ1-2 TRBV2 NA CASRTSGYGYTF TGTGCCAGCAGGACGTCGGGCTATGGCTACACCTTC
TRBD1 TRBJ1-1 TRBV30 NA CAWSQGQRLEAFF TGTGCCTGGAGTCAGGGACAGCGCCTTGAAGCTTTCTTT
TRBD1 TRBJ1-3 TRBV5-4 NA CASSNTGQGFSGNTIYF TGTGCCAGCAGTAACACGGGACAGGGGTTCTCTGGAAACACCATATATTTT
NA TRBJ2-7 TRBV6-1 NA CASSPPRKSYEQYF TGTGCCAGCAGCCCCCCCAGGAAATCCTACGAGCAGTACTTC
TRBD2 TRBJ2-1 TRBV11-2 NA CASSLALAGVGEQFF TGTGCCAGCAGCTTAGCCTTAGCGGGGGTGGGTGAGCAGTTCTTC
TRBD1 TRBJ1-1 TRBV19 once CASADRAIMNTEAFF TGTGCCAGCGCTGACAGGGCCATTATGAACACTGAAGCTTTCTTT
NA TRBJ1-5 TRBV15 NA CATSGLQDYNQPQHF TGTGCCACCAGCGGATTACAGGATTACAATCAGCCCCAGCATTTT
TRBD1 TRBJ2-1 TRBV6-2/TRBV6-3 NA CASSSRQGSLYNEQFF TGTGCCAGCAGTTCCAGACAGGGAAGTCTATACAATGAGCAGTTCTTC
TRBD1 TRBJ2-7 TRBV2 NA CASSFDRGTDEQYF TGTGCCAGCAGTTTTGACAGGGGGACAGACGAGCAGTACTTC
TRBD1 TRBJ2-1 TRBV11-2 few CASSFADRERREQFF TGTGCCAGCAGCTTCGCGGACAGGGAGAGGCGTGAGCAGTTCTTC
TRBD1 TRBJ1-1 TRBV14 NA CASSQDLGGVEAFF TGTGCCAGCAGCCAAGATTTAGGGGGCGTTGAAGCTTTCTTT
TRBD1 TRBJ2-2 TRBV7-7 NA CASSPYPNQGAYTGELFF TGTGCTAGCAGCCCTTACCCTAATCAGGGGGCGTATACCGGGGAGCTGTTTTTT
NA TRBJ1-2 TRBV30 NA CAWTIRGGYTF TGTGCCTGGACCATTCGGGGGGGCTACACCTTC
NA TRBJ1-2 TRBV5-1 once CASSLLSPYAAHF TGCGCCAGCAGCTTGCTTTCTCCCTATGCCGCGCACTTC